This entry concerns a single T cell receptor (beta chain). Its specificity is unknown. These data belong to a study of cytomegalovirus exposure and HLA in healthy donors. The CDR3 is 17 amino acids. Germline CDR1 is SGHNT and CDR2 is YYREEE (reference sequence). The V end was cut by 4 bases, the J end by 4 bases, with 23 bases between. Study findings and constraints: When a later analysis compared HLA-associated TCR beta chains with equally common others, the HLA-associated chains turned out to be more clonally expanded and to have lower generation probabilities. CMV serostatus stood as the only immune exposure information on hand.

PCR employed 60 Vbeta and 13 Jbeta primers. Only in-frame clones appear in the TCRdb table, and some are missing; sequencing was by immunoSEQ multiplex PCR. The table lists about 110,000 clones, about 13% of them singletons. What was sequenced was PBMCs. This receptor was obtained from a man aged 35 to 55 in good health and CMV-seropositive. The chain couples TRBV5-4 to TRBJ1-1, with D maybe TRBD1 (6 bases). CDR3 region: CASSAELLEGEGTEAFF. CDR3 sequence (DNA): TGTGCCAGCAGCGCGGAATTGTTAGAGGGGGAAGGCACTGAAGCTTTCTTT.